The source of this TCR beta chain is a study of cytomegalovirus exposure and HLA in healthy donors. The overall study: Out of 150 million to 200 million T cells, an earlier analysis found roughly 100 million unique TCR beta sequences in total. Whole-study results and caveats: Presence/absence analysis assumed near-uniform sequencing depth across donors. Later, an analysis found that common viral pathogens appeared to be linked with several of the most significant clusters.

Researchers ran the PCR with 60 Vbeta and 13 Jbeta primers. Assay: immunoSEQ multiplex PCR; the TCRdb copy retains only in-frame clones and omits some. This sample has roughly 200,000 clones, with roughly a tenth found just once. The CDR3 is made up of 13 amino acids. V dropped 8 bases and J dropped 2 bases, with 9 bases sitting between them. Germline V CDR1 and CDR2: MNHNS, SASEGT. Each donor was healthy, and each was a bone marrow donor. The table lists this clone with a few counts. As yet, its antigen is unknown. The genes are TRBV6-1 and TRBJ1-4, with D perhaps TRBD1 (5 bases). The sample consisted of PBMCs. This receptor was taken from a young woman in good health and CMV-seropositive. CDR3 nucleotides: TGTGCCAGCCGGCGGGACACTAATGAAAAACTGTTTTTT. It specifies CASRRDTNEKLFF.